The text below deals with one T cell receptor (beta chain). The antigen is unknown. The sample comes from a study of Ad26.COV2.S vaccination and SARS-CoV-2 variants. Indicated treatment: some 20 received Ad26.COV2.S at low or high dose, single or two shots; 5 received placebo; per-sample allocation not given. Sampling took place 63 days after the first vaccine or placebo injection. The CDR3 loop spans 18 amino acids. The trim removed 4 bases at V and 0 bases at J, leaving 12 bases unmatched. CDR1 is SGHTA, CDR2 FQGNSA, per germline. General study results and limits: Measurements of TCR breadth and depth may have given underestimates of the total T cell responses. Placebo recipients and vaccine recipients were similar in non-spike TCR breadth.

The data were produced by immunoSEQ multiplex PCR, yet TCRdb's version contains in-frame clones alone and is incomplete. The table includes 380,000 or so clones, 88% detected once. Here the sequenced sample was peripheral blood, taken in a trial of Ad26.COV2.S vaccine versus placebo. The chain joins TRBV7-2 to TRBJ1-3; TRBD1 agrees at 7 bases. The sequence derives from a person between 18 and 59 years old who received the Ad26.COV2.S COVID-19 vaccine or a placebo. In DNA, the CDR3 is TGTGCCAGCAGCTCCGGAAGCGGGGGACAGCTCTCTGGAAACACCATATATTTT. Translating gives CASSSGSGGQLSGNTIYF.